This TCR beta chain was found in a study of beta chain features in type 1 diabetes. General study points: Researchers report that Type 1 diabetes patients had moderately but significantly shorter TCRB CDR3s across all four CD4+ subsets. Lower insertion and higher deletion counts appeared at VDJ junctions in type 1 diabetes patients.

The entirety of the isolated RNA underwent reverse transcription, so expressed TCRB transcripts were sequenced. Clones were read by immunoSEQ multiplex PCR, and TCRdb kept only the in-frame ones, dropping some. The sample has under 300,000 clones; around 13% are singletons. Germline CDR1 WSHSY, CDR2 SAAADI. CDR3 length equals 14 residues. The trim removed 6 bases at V and 5 bases at J, leaving 4 bases unmatched. Staining for CD45RO/CCR7/CD25/CD127/CD95/CD27 allowed sorting of CD4+ naive, central memory, regulatory and stem cell-like memory cells. Without exception, sorted populations had purity beyond 95%. Remarks on this clone: Its antigen is currently unknown.

V gene TRBV10-2 combines with J gene TRBJ2-5, with 12 bases fitting TRBD2. The clonotype was recovered from a man aged 30 to 45 with type 1 diabetes. The sample comprised naive CD4+ T cells from blood. Here the CDR3 reads CASRTSGSGETQYF. The DNA of the CDR3 is TGCGCCAGCAGGACTAGCGGGAGTGGGGAGACCCAGTACTTC.